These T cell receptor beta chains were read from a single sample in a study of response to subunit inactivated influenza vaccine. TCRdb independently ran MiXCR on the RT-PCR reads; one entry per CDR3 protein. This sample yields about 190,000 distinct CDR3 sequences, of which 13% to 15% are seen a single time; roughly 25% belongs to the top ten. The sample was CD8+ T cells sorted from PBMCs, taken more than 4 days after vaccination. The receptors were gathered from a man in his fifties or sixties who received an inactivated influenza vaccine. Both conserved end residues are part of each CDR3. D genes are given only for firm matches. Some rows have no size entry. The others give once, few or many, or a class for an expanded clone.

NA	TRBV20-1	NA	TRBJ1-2	CSARSERGPGRRGYTF
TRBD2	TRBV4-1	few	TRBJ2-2	CASSQAALGRTSVFF
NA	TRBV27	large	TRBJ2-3	CASQGGASDTQYF
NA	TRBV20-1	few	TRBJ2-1	CSARDPNLWGRNEQFF
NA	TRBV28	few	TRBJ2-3	CASSLFGQDTDTQYF
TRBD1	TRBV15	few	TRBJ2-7	CATSRQTGFYEQYF
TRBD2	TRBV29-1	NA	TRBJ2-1	CSVGFPGGYNEQFF
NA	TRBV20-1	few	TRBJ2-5	CSARGNRETQYF
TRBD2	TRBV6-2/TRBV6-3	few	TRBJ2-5	CASKLAGETQYF
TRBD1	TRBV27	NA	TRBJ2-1	CASSLFQGAGNEQFF
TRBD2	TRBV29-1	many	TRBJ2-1	CSVEGLAGVVGEQFF
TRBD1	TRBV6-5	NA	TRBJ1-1	CASSFDREAEAFF
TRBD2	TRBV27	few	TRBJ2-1	CASSLGTSGINEQFF
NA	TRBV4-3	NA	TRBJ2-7	CASSQEFQAYSYEQYF
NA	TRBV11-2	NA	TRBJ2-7	CASSLAQPLAYEQYF
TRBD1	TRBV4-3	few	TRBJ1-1	CASSQDWDREGVTEAFF
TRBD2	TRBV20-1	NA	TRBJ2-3	CSANPGLAPDTQYF
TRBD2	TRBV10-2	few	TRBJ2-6	CASRGGSEANVLTF
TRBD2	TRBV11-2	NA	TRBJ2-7	CASSLVGGRAHEQYF
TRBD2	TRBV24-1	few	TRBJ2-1	CATSDSRLAGGQFF
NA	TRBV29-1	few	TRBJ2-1	CSVDGVVVYNEQFF
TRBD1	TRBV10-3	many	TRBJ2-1	CAISERDRAPHGQFF
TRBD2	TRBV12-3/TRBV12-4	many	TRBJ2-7	CASSYLAGSSYEQYF